The entry below describes one TCR beta chain. Its specificity is not known. Read coverage stops 3 residues before the CDR3 terminus; the germline J gene supplies the remainder. This record comes from a study of T cells in women clearing cervical HPV infection. As for the study in general: Only a few women had HLA typing results available. Study-level results: Controls had more TRBV6-7 (about 0.16%) than cases (approximately 0.11%).

Assay used: immunoSEQ multiplex PCR; TCRdb lists only in-frame clones, some missing. Recorded here are about 31,000 clones; the top ten clones represent around 4%. The ends were cut back, 0 bases at V and 5 bases at J, with 5 bases in the middle. This CDR3 has 11 residues. CDR1 and CDR2 from the germline V gene are GTSNPN and SVGIG (reference sequence). The sequenced material came from blood buffy coat. The clonotype comes from a woman between 18 and 70 years old with a cervical HPV16 infection that either progressed to CIN3+ or cleared (not recorded which). V usage is TRBV30 and J usage is TRBJ2-7; D is uncertain. The CDR3 bases that were read are TGTGCCTGGAGTGTTAGCAACGAG. This encodes CAWSVSNE. The whole CDR3 reads CAWSVSNEQYF.